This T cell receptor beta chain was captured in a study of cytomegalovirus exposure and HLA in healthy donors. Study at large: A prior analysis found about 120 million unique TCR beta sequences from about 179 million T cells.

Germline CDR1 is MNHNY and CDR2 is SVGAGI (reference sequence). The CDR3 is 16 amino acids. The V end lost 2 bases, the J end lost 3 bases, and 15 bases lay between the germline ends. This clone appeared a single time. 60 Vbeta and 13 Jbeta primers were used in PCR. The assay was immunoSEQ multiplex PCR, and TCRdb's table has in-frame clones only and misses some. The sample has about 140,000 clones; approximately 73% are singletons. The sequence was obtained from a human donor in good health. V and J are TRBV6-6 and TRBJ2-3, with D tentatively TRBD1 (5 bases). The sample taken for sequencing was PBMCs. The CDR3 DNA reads TGTGCCAGCAGTTACGCCTCAGGGATCATAACAGATACGCAGTATTTT. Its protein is CASSYASGIITDTQYF.